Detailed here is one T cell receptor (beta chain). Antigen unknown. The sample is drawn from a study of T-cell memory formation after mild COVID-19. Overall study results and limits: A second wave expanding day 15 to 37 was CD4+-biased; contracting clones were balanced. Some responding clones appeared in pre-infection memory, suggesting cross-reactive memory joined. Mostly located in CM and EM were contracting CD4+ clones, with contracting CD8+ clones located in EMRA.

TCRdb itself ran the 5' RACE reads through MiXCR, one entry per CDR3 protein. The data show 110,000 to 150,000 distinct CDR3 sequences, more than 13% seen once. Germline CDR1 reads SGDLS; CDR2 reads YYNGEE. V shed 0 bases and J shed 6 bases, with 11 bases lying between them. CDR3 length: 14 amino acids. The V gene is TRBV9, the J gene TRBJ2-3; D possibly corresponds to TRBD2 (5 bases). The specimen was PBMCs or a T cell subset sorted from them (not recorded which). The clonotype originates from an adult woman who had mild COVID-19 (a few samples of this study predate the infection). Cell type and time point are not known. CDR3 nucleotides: TGTGCCAGCAGCGTAGTGGACTCGGTGGATACGCAGTATTTT. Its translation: CASSVVDSVDTQYF.